The clone carrying this T cell receptor beta chain was seen only a few times. Methods used by the authors: Reference gene primer amplification yielded estimated nucleated cell counts. Sequenced by immunoSEQ multiplex PCR; TCRdb stores in-frame clones only, minus some. D and trimming were read from the DNA, whereas the V and J calls and clone size are those reported in that table. The data show approximately 110,000 clones, with approximately 62% seen just once and about 6.5% held by the top ten. This entry is derived from a study of blood T cell repertoires in COVID-19. The clonotype comes from a man aged 80 or over with acute or convalescent COVID-19. The sequenced sample consisted of peripheral blood.

The CDR3 loop is CAWGTGGTDTQYF. In DNA, the CDR3 is TGTGCCTGGGGGACAGGGGGCACAGATACGCAGTATTTT. The chain combines TRBV30 with TRBJ2-3, with TRBD1 matching over 10 bases. The CDR3 is made up of 13 amino acids. Germline assignment: CDR1 GTSNPN and CDR2 SVGIG (reference sequence). Unmatched junction bases numbered 0, after V lost 5 bases and J lost 1 base.